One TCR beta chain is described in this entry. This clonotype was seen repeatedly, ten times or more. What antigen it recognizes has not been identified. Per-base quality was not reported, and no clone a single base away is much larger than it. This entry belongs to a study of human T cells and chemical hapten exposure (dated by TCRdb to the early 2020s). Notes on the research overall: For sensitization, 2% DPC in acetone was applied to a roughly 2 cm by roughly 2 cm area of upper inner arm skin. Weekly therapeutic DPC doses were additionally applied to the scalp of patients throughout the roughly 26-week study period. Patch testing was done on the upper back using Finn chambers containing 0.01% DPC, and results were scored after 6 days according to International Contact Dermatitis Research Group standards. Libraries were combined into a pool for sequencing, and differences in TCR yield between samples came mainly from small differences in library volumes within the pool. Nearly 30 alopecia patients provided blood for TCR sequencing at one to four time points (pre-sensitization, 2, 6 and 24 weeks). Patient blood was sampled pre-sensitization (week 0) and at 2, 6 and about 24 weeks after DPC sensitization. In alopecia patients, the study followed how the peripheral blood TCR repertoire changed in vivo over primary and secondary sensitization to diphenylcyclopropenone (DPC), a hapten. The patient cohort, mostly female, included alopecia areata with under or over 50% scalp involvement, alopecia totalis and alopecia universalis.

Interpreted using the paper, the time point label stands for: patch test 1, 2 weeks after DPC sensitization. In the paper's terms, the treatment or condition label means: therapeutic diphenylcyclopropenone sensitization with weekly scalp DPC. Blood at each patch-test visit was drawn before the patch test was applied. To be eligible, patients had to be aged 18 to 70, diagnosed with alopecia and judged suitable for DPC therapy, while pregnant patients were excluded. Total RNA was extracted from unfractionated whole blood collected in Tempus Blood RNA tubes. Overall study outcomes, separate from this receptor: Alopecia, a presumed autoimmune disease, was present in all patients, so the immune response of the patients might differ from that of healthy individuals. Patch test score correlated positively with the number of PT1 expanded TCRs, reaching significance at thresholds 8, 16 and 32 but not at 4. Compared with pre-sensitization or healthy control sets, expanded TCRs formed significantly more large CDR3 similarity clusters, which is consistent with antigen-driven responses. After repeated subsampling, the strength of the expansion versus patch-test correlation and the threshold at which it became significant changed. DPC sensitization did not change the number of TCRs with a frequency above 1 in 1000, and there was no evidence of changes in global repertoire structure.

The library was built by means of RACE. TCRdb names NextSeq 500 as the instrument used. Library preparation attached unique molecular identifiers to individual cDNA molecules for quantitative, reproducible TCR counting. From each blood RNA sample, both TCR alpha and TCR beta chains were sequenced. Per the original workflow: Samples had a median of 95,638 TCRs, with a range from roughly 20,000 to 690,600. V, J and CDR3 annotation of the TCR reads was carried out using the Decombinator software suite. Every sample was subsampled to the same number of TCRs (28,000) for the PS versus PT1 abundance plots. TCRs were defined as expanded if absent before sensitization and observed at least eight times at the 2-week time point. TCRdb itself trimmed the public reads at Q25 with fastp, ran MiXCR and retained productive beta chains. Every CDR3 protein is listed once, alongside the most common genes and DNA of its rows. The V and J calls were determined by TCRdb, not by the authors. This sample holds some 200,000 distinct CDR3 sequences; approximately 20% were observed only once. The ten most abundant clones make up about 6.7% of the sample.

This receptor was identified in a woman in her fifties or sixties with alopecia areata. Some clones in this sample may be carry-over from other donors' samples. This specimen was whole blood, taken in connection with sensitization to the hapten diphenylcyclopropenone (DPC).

The nucleotide sequence is TGTGCCAGCAGCTTCGGAGGGGAAAGTTCCGGGGAGCTGTTTTTT. It encodes CASSFGGESSGELFF. This chain joins TRBV5-4 to TRBJ2-2, with TRBD2 tentatively as D gene (6 bases match). Reading the germline V gene (reference sequence) gives CDR1 SGHNT and CDR2 YYREEE. V loses 2 bases, J loses 6 bases, and the germline ends lie 14 bases apart. The CDR3 has 15 amino acids, counting the end cysteine and phenylalanine. The DNA shown is the 45-base CDR3, in frame from base 1. The variable domain in full, with residues beyond the CDR3 obtained from the reference TRBV5-4 and TRBJ2-2 genes, is ETGVTQSPTHLIKTRGQQVTLRCSSQSGHNTVSWYQQALGQGPQFIFQYYREEENGRGNFPPRFSGLQFPNYSSELNVNALELDDSALYLCASSFGGESSGELFFGEGSRLTVL.